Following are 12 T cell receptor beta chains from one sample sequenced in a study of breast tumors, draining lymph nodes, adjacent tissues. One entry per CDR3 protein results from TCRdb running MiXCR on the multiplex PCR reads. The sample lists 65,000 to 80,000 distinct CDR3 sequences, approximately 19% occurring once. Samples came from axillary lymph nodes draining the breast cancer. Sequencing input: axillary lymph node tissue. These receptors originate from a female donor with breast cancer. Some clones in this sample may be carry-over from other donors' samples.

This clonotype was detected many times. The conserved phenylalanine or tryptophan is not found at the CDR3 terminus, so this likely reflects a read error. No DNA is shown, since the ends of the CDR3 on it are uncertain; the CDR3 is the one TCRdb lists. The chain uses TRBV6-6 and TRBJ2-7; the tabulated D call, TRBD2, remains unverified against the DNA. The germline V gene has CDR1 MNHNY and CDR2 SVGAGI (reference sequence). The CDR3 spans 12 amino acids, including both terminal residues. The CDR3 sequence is CASSSVSGREVH.

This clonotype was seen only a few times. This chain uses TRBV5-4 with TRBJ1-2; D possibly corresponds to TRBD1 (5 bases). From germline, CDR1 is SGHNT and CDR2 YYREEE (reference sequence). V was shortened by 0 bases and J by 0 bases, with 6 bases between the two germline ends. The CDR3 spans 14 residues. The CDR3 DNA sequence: TGTGCCAGCAGCTTGGGGGGCGCTAACTATGGCTACACCTTC. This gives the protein CASSLGGANYGYTF.

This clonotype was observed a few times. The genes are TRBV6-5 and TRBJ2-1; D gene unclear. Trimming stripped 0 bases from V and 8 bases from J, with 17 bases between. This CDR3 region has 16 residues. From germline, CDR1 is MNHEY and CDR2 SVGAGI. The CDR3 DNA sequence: TGTGCCAGCAGTTACTCGACGGCAGGCTATACACATGAGCAGTTCTTC. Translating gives CASSYSTAGYTHEQFF.

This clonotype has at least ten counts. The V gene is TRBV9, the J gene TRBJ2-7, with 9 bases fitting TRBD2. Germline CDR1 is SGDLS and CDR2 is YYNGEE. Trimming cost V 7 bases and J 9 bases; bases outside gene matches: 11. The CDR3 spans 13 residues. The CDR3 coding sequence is TGTGCCAGCGGTAGCGGGAGCCCACGGGGGCAGTACTTC. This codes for CASGSGSPRGQYF.

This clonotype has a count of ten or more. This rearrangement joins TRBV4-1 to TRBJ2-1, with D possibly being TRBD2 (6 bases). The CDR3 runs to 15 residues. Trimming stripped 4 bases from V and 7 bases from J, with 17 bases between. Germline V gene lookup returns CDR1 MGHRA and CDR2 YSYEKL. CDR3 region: CASSLRESEVNEQFF. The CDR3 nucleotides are TGCGCCAGCAGCCTTCGGGAGTCCGAAGTGAATGAGCAGTTCTTC.

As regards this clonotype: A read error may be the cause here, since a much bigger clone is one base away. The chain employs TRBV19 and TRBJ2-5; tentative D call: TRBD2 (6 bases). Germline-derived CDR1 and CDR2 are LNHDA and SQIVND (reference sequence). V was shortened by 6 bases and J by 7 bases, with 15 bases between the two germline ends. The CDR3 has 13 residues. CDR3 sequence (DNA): TGTGCCAGTAGAGGAGGGGTAGGAGGGACCCAGTACTTC. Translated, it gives CASRGGVGGTQYF. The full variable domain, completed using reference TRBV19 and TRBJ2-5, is DGGITQSPKYLFRKEGQNVTLSCEQNLNHDAMYWYRQDPGQGLRLIYYSQIVNDFQKGDIAEGYSVSREKKESFPLTVTSAQKNPTAFYLCASRGGVGGTQYFGPGTRLLVL.

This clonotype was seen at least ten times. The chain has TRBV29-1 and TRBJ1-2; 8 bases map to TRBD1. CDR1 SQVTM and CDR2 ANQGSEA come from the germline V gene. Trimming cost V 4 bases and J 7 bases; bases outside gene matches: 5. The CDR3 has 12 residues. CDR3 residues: CSVGVGQVGYTF. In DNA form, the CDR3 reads TGCAGCGTTGGAGTGGGACAGGTTGGCTACACCTTC.

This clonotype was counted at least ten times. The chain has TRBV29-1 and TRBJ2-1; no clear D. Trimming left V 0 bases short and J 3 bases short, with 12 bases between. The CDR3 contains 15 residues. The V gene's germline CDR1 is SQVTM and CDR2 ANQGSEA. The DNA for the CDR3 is TGCAGCGTTGAAGATCGTACGTTTTACTACAATGAGCAGTTCTTC. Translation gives CSVEDRTFYYNEQFF.

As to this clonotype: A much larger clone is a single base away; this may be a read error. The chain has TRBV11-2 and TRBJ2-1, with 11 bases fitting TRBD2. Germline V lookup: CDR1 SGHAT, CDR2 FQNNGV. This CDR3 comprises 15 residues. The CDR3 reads CASSVASGRWNGQFF. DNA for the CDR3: TGTGCCAGCAGCGTAGCTAGCGGGAGGTGGAATGGGCAGTTCTTC.

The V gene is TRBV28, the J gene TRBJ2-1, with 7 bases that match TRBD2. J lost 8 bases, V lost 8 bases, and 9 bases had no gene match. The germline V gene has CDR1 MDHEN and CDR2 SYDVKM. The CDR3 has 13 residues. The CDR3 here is CASSGGSIDEQFF. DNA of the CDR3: TGTGCCAGCTCCGGCGGGAGTATTGATGAGCAGTTCTTC.

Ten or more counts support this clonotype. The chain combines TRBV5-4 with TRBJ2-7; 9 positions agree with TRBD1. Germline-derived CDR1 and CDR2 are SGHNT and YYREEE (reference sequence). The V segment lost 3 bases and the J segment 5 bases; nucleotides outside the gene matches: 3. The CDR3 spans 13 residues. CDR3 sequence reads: CASSWDRENEQYF. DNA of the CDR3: TGTGCCAGCAGCTGGGACAGGGAGAACGAGCAGTACTTC.

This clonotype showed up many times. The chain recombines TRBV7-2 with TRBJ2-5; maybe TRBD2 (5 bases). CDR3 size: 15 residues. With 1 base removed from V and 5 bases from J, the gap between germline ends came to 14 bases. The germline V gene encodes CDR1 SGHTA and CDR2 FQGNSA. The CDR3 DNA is TGTGCCAGCAGCTTAGGAGGCCAAACGGGGGAGACCCAGTACTTC. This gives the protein CASSLGGQTGETQYF. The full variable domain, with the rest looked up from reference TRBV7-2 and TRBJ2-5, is GAGVSQSPSNKVTEKGKDVELRCDPISGHTALYWYRQSLGQGLEFLIYFQGNSAPDKSGLPSDRFSAERTGGSVSTLTIQRTQQEDSAVYLCASSLGGQTGETQYFGPGTRLLVL.